A few counts support the clone carrying this T cell receptor beta chain. Its antigen is unknown. The CDR3 contains 16 residues. CDR1 is SGDLS, CDR2 YYNGEE, per germline. The trim removed 3 bases at V and 6 bases at J, leaving 8 bases unmatched. The study sequenced TCR beta in blood CD8+ and CD4+ T cells. CD8+ and CD4+ T cells were negatively isolated; TEMRA cells were FACS-enriched. The RNA input was roughly 0.45 to 1 ug, and it was reverse transcribed with random hexamers. TCR beta CDR3 was amplified by immunoSEQ multiplex PCR. This amplification extended across 54 Vbeta and 13 Jbeta segments. TCRdb passed the immunoSEQ multiplex PCR reads through MiXCR, listing each CDR3 protein once. The profile shows roughly 400,000 distinct CDR3 sequences, around 83% of them singletons. The entry originates in a study of CD8 T cells in Susac syndrome. Whole-study results and caveats: In its TCR sequencing and HLA analysis, the study acknowledged that the number of individuals was relatively small.

The sequencing sample was made of CD8+ T cells from PBMCs. This chain uses TRBV9 with TRBJ2-4; 11 bases map to TRBD2. The receptor was isolated from a human donor with multiple sclerosis. CDR3 in DNA: TGTGCCAGCAGCGATATAGCGGGGGGGCTTGGAAACATTCAGTACTTC. Translation gives CASSDIAGGLGNIQYF.